These 15 T cell receptor beta chains were sequenced from one sample in a study of blood T cell repertoires in COVID-19. Repertoires were generated with immunoSEQ multiplex PCR, while TCRdb's copy carries only in-frame clones and drops some. Of about 140,000 clones listed, around 81% are singletons. Material: peripheral blood. These receptors all come from a human donor in a cohort sampled during active COVID-19.

V and J are TRBV2 and TRBJ2-1; TRBD1 aligns across 12 bases. The CDR3 has 16 residues. The V gene end was trimmed by 1 base and the J gene end by 7 bases; junction bases not matched to a gene: 5. Per germline, CDR1 SNHLY and CDR2 FYNNEI. The CDR3 DNA reads TGTGCCAGCAGTGAAGGCCCGGGACAGGGGGCTAATGAGCAGTTCTTC. It translates to CASSEGPGQGANEQFF. Full variable domain (rest looked up from reference TRBV2 and TRBJ2-1): EPEVTQTPSHQVTQMGQEVILRCVPISNHLYFYWYRQILGQKVEFLVSFYNNEISEKSEIFDDQFSVERPDGSNFTLKIRSTKLEDSAMYFCASSEGPGQGANEQFFGPGTRLTVL.

Concerning this clone itself: Other DNA sequences of this sample code for an identical CDR3. V gene TRBV10-3 combines with J gene TRBJ2-1; D remains ambiguous. Trimming cost V 8 bases and J 0 bases, with 8 bases left between them. This CDR3 is 13 amino acids long. Per germline, CDR1 ENHRY and CDR2 SYGVKD. The CDR3 DNA reads TGTGCCATCCGAGAAACCTCCTACAATGAGCAGTTCTTC. Its protein product is CAIRETSYNEQFF.

This sequence joins TRBV28 and TRBJ1-5; 11 bases are shared with TRBD1. Looked up from germline, CDR1 is MDHEN and CDR2 is SYDVKM. This CDR3 is built from 14 residues. J was trimmed by 4 bases and V by 7 bases; bases with no gene match: 3. CDR3 DNA: TGTGCCAGCATGGACAGGGGGCCAAATCAGCCCCAGCATTTT. It is translated as CASMDRGPNQPQHF.

This chain uses TRBV28 with TRBJ1-2, with D perhaps matching TRBD1 (6 bases). CDR1 is MDHEN and CDR2 is SYDVKM in the germline V gene. Between the trimmed V and J ends, which lost 4 bases and 5 bases, there was a span of 17 bases. The CDR3 is 15 amino acids. The CDR3 sequence: CASSWGAGAGYGYTF. The CDR3 nucleotides read TGTGCCAGCAGTTGGGGAGCGGGGGCAGGGTATGGCTACACCTTC.

This chain joins TRBV28 and TRBJ2-1; 13 nucleotides agree with TRBD2. V shed 6 bases, J shed 3 bases, and the junction held 8 bases outside the gene matches. Germline V CDR1 and CDR2: MDHEN, SYDVKM. The CDR3 runs to 17 residues. The CDR3 loop is CASRSPGTSGNYNEQFF. The CDR3 DNA reads as TGTGCCAGCAGATCTCCTGGGACTAGCGGGAACTACAATGAGCAGTTCTTC.

The rearrangement joins TRBV28 to TRBJ2-7; D is unclear. Trimming removed 6 bases at V and 3 bases at J, with 9 bases between. Germline CDR1 and CDR2: MDHEN and SYDVKM. There are 12 residues in the CDR3. This CDR3 is CASSPILYEQYF. For the CDR3, the DNA is TGTGCCAGCAGCCCGATACTCTACGAGCAGTACTTC.

Remarks on this clone: The same CDR3 also results from other DNA sequences found in this sample. The chain recombines TRBV9 with TRBJ2-7, with a possible D match to TRBD2 (6 bases). This CDR3 region has 12 residues. Germline assignment: CDR1 SGDLS and CDR2 YYNGEE. Trimming left V 3 bases short and J 3 bases short, with 7 bases between. This CDR3 is CASSAEGYEQYF. The CDR3 DNA reads TGTGCCAGCAGCGCGGAGGGCTACGAGCAGTACTTC.

The chain joins TRBV3-1 (or the pseudogene TRBV3-2) to TRBJ2-7, with 12 bases lining up with TRBD2. CDR1 is LGHDT, CDR2 YNNKEL, per germline (reference sequence). V shed 6 bases and J 6 bases; nucleotides not matched to a gene: 9. CDR3 size: 15 residues. CDR3 sequence (DNA): TGTGCCAGCAGTCCACTGACTAGCGGGAGAGGCGAGCAGTACTTC. Protein: CASSPLTSGRGEQYF.

This clone was detected many times. This chain links TRBV29-1 with TRBJ2-1, with TRBD1 matching over 7 bases. CDR3 length: 14 residues. Germline CDR1 and CDR2: SQVTM and ANQGSEA. V was pared by 4 bases and J by 1 base, with 4 bases of the junction left unmatched. The CDR3 sequence: CSVGGQTSYNEQFF. The CDR3 DNA follows: TGCAGCGTTGGGGGACAGACATCCTACAATGAGCAGTTCTTC.

V usage is TRBV4-3 and J usage is TRBJ2-2; 12 bases are shared with TRBD2. There are 17 residues in the CDR3. V lost 1 base to trimming and J lost 6 bases; unmatched junction nucleotides: 6. Per germline, CDR1 LGHNA and CDR2 YSLEER. The CDR3, as DNA: TGCGCCAGCAGCCAAGGGGCACTAGCGGGAGGTTCCGGGGAGCTGTTTTTT. It yields the protein CASSQGALAGGSGELFF.

This sequence joins TRBV28 and TRBJ2-1; TRBD2 is a possible D gene (6 bases). CDR3 size: 16 residues. The germline V and J ends were trimmed by 5 bases and 10 bases, with 24 bases remaining between them. Germline lookup yields CDR1 MDHEN and CDR2 SYDVKM. The CDR3 sequence: CASSQPGLDVAGEQFF. CDR3 nucleotide sequence: TGTGCCAGCAGTCAACCGGGACTCGATGTGGCGGGGGAGCAGTTCTTC.

V usage is TRBV5-1 and J usage is TRBJ1-6; no definite D call. The CDR3 loop spans 15 amino acids. V dropped 1 base and J dropped 9 bases, with 14 bases sitting between them. Germline values: CDR1 SGHRS, CDR2 YFSETQ. The CDR3, as DNA: TGCGCCAGCAGCTTGTCTCCAGGCCGGGGTTCACCCCTCCACTTT. Translation gives CASSLSPGRGSPLHF. The full variable domain, with the rest looked up from reference TRBV5-1 and TRBJ1-6, is KAGVTQTPRYLIKTRGQQVTLSCSPISGHRSVSWYQQTPGQGLQFLFEYFSETQRNKGNFPGRFSGRQFSNSRSEMNVSTLELGDSALYLCASSLSPGRGSPLHFGNGTRLTVT.

About this clone itself: Different DNA sequences within this sample yield the same CDR3. The chain links TRBV28 to TRBJ2-1, with D perhaps matching TRBD1 (5 bases). Germline V gives CDR1 MDHEN, CDR2 SYDVKM. The CDR3 loop spans 13 amino acids. Trimming took off 5 bases at V and 8 bases at J, with 13 bases between the two ends. In nucleotides, the CDR3 is TGTGCCAGCAGTCCCAGGGCGGCGGATGAGCAGTTCTTC. Translated: CASSPRAADEQFF.

In its sample, this clone was seen once. The chain is built from TRBV5-5 and TRBJ2-5; D may be TRBD1 (5 bases). Trimming pared 4 bases from V and 4 bases from J, leaving 14 bases between. CDR3 size: 14 residues. Germline CDR1 and CDR2: SGHKS and YYEKEE (reference sequence). CDR3 sequence (DNA): TGTGCCAGCAGCCCTCCGGCAGGGCCAGAGACCCAGTACTTC. Its translation: CASSPPAGPETQYF.

The chain has TRBV6-2 or TRBV6-3 and TRBJ2-7, with TRBD2 matching over 7 bases. This CDR3 spans 15 amino acids. V shed 4 bases and J 0 bases; nucleotides not matched to a gene: 6. Germline assignment: CDR1 MNHEY and CDR2 SVGEGT. CDR3 residues: CASSSLGGSSYEQYF. CDR3 nucleotides: TGTGCCAGCAGTTCCCTAGGCGGGAGCTCCTACGAGCAGTACTTC.